This TCR beta chain is from a study of technical replicates of blood from a few donors. Repertoires were generated with immunoSEQ multiplex PCR, while TCRdb's copy carries only in-frame clones and drops some. The profile shows under 110,000 clones, just over 95% of them singletons. The junction had 2 bases not matched to a gene; V was cut back by 0 bases and J by 7 bases. The germline CDR1 and CDR2 sequences are SGHKS and YYEKEE (reference sequence). The CDR3 consists of 15 residues. V is TRBV5-5 and J is TRBJ1-4; 11 bases fit TRBD1. The origin of this receptor is a human donor in good health. Specimen: T cells isolated from PBMCs. This CDR3 reads CASSLAGTGGEKLFF. CDR3 bases: TGTGCCAGCAGCTTGGCCGGGACAGGGGGTGAAAAACTGTTTTTT.